This T cell receptor beta chain was sequenced during a study of T cell responses to AZD1222 COVID-19 vaccine. Study-wide context: Pooled samples include second doses given at about 4 or 12 weeks. Study outcomes and limitations: At 160-218 and 743-854, vaccine-associated CD4 TCRs were dominant, and they spanned spike. The sample set comprised mostly white British donors with more females, and clonal diversity was possibly underestimated. It was only a handful of AZD1222 recipients who were seropositive at baseline.

The germline V gene has CDR1 MNHEY and CDR2 SMNVEV (reference sequence). CDR3 length: 13 amino acids. V gave up 7 bases and J gave up 6 bases, with 15 bases separating them. Worth noting for this clone: Its specificity is not known.

Assay used: immunoSEQ multiplex PCR; TCRdb lists only in-frame clones, some missing. The repertoire holds roughly 130,000 clones, 80% to 90% seen once, with approximately 1.5% in the top ten. Material: peripheral blood, obtained on day 0 of AZD1222 vaccination. This receptor was obtained from an adult in good health. The genes are TRBV27 and TRBJ1-1, with D unclear. Written as DNA, the CDR3 is TGTGCCAGCACCACGATCGTAGGCGCTGAAGCTTTCTTT. It yields the protein CASTTIVGAEAFF.